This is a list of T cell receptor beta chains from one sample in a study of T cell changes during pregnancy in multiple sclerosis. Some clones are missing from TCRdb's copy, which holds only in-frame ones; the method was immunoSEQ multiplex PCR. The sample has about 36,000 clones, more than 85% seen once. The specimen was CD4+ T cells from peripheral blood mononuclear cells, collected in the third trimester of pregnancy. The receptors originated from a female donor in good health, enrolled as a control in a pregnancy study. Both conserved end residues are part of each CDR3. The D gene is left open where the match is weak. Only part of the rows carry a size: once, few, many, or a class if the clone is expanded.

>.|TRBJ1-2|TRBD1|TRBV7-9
TGTGCCAGCAGCTTGTCAGGGGGCGACTATGGCTACACCTTC
CASSLSGGDYGYTF
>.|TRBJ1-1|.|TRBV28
TGTGCCAGCAGTTTAGGAGGCCGGCCCACTGAAGCTTTCTTT
CASSLGGRPTEAFF
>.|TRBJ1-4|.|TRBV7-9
TGTGCCAGCAGCTTAGCGACGGGGGGTAATGAAAAACTGTTTTTT
CASSLATGGNEKLFF
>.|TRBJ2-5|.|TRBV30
TGTGCCTGGAGTGGACAGGGACTTTGGGAAGCCCAGTACTTC
CAWSGQGLWEAQYF
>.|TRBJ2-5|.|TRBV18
TGTGCCAGCTCACAGGCGGTACAAGAGACCCAGTACTTC
CASSQAVQETQYF
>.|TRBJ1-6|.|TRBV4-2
TGTGCCAGCAGCCAAGAGATCGCGGGGGGCATAAATTCACCCCTCCACTTT
CASSQEIAGGINSPLHF
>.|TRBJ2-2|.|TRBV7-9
TGTGCCAGCAGCTTACCTTCCGGGAACACCGGGGAGCTGTTTTTT
CASSLPSGNTGELFF
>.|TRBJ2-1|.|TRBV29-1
TGCAGCGTTGAAGAGCCCAGCGGAGTTTACAATGAGCAGTTCTTC
CSVEEPSGVYNEQFF
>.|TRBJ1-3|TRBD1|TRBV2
TGTGCCAGCAGGGGACAGGGGACCTCTGGAAACACCATATATTTT
CASRGQGTSGNTIYF
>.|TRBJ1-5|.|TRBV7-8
TGTGCCAGCAGCTTAACTTGGGGGCAGGGTAGCAATCAGCCCCAGCATTTT
CASSLTWGQGSNQPQHF
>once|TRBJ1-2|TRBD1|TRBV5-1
TGCGCCAGCAGCCCCGACTTTAGGGGGACAGCTAACTATGGCTACACCTTC
CASSPDFRGTANYGYTF
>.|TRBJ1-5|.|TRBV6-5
TGTGCCAGTGGGGGGAGGGCTCAGCCCCAGCATTTT
CASGGRAQPQHF
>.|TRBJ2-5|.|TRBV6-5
TGTGCCAGCAGCCCCCAGGGTCAAGAGACCCAGTACTTC
CASSPQGQETQYF
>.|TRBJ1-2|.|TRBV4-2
TGTGCCAGCAGCTCCGTCGACAGCTATGGCTACACCTTC
CASSSVDSYGYTF
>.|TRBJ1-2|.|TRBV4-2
TGTGCCAGCAGCCAAGAGAGGATTGGCAGCTCCTATGGCTACACCTTC
CASSQERIGSSYGYTF
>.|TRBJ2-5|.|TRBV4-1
TGCGCCAGCAGCCAAGTGGTCGGGGAGACCCAGTACTTC
CASSQVVGETQYF
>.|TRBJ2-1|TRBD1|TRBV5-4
TGTGCCAGCAGCTTGGGTGGAGGACAGGGAAAGGTTGGGGAGCAGTTCTTC
CASSLGGGQGKVGEQFF
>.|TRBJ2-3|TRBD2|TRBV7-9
TGTGCCAGCAGCTTAGAAGGACTAGCGGGGAGGACAGATACGCAGTATTTT
CASSLEGLAGRTDTQYF
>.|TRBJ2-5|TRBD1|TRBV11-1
TGTGCCAGCAGCCCCCTCGGACAGGGGGGAGAGACCCAGTACTTC
CASSPLGQGGETQYF
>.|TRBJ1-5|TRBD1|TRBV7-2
TGTGCCAGCAGCACCCGGACAGGGGGGCAGCCCCAGCATTTT
CASSTRTGGQPQHF
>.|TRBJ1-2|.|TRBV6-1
TGTGCCAGCAGGACCCCCGGGGGGTATGGCTACACCTTC
CASRTPGGYGYTF
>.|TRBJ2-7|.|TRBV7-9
TGTGCCAGCAGCTTAGGATCTACTAGTGATGAGCAGTACTTC
CASSLGSTSDEQYF
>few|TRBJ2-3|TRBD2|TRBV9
TGTGCCAGCAGCGTAGCTACTAGCGGGGGAATAATCACAGATACGCAGTATTTT
CASSVATSGGIITDTQYF
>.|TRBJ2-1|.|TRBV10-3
TGTGCCATCAGTGCCGGGGGCAATGAGCAGTTCTTC
CAISAGGNEQFF
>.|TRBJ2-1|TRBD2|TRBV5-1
TGCGCCAGCAGCCCGGGACTAGCGGGGGGGAACTACAATGAGCAGTTCTTC
CASSPGLAGGNYNEQFF
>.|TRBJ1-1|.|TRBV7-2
TGTGCCAGCAGCTTAGCGAACACACCGAACACTGAAGCTTTCTTT
CASSLANTPNTEAFF
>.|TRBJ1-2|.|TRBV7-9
TGTGCCAGCAGCCTGGGACAACGAAACACCTTC
CASSLGQRNTF
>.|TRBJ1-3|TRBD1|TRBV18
TGTGCCAGCTCACCCGGGACAGCTGGAAACACCATATATTTT
CASSPGTAGNTIYF
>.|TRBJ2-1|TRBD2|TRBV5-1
TGCGCCAGCCGATTTAGCGGGGGGGCCGGCGATGAGCAGTTCTTC
CASRFSGGAGDEQFF
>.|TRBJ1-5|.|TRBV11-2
TGTGCCAGCAGCCCCGACAGGACCAATCAGCCCCAGCATTTT
CASSPDRTNQPQHF
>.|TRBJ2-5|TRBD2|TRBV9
TGTGCCAGCAGCGAGGCGGGTAGTTTTGCTAGCGGGGGGGCAGAGACCCAGTACTTC
CASSEAGSFASGGAETQYF
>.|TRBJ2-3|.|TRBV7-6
TGTGCCAGCAGCTTAGTAGGGGTTTCAGATACGCAGTATTTT
CASSLVGVSDTQYF
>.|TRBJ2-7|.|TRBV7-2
TGTGCCAGCAGCGGAAGGTTAACTACCGTCTCCTACGAGCAGTACTTC
CASSGRLTTVSYEQYF
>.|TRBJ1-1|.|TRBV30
TGTGCCTGGAGGGGAGACCGGGCGAACACTGAAGCTTTCTTT
CAWRGDRANTEAFF
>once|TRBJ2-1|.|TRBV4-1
TGCGCCAGCAGCCAAGATCGGAGCCGCGGCTACAATGAGCAGTTCTTC
CASSQDRSRGYNEQFF
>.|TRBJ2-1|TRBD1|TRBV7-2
TGTGCCAGCAGCTTAACAGGGGTTAATGAGCAGTTCTTC
CASSLTGVNEQFF
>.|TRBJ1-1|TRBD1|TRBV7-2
TGTGCCAGCAGCAATCGACAGGGTTGGGTTACTGAAGCTTTCTTT
CASSNRQGWVTEAFF
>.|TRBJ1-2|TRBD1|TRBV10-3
TGTGCCATCAGTGGGGGACAGGGCTCTAACTATGGCTACACCTTC
CAISGGQGSNYGYTF
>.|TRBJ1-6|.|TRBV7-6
TGTGCCAGCAGCTTAATAGGGGCTGGGGCCCTCCACTTT
CASSLIGAGALHF
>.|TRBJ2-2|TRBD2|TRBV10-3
TGTGCCATCAACTCCGGGACTAGCAACACCGGGGAGCTGTTTTTT
CAINSGTSNTGELFF
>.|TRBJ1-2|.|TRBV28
TGTGCCAGCAGTTTAGCGACAGCCTATGGCTACACCTTC
CASSLATAYGYTF
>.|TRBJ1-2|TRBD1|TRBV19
TGTGCCAGTATGACCAAACAACAGGGGGCCTATGGCTACACCTTC
CASMTKQQGAYGYTF